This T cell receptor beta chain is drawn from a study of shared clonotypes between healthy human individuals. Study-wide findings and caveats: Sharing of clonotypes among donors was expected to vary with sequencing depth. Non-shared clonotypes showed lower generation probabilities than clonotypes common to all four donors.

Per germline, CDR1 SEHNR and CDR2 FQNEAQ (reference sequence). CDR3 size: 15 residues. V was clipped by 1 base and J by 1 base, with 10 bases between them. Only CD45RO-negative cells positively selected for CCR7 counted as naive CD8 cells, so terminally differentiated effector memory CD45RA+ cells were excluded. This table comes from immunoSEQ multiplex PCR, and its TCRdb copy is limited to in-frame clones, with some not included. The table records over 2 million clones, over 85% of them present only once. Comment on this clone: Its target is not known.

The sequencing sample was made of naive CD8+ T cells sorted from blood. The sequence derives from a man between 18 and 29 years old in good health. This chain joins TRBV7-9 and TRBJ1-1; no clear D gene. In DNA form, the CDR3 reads TGTGCCAGCAGCTTAGATTGGAGAGGGAACACTGAAGCTTTCTTT. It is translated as CASSLDWRGNTEAFF. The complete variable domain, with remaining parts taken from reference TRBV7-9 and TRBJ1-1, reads DTGVSQNPRHKITKRGQNVTFRCDPISEHNRLYWYRQTLGQGPEFLTYFQNEAQLEKSRLLSDRFSAERPKGSFSTLEIQRTEQGDSAMYLCASSLDWRGNTEAFFGQGTRLTVV.